Shown below are 4 T cell receptor beta chains from a single sample sequenced in a study of PD-L1 blockade in urothelial cancer. The table came from immunoSEQ multiplex PCR; TCRdb's copy has only in-frame clones and leaves some out. This table holds 40,000 to 55,000 clones, over 75% found once. The material was PBMCs, obtained around atezolizumab (anti-PD-L1) treatment. The source of these receptors is a man aged 35-49 years with urothelial cancer.

The V and J genes are TRBV27 and TRBJ1-4; 9 nucleotides agree with TRBD1. The V gene end was trimmed by 5 bases and the J gene end by 8 bases; junction bases not matched to a gene: 6. The germline CDR1 and CDR2 sequences are MNHEY and SMNVEV (reference sequence). The CDR3 is 14 amino acids. The CDR3 DNA reads as TGTGCCAGCAGTGGCGTAGGGACAGGGGAAAAACTGTTTTTT. This encodes CASSGVGTGEKLFF.

The CDR3, as DNA: TGTGCCAGCAGCATTCGACAGGCCAACACTGAAGCTTTCTTT. This codes for CASSIRQANTEAFF. V gene TRBV5-5 combines with J gene TRBJ1-1; possibly TRBD1 for D (6 bases). The ends were cut back, 4 bases at V and 2 bases at J, with 12 bases in the middle. This CDR3 comprises 14 residues. Germline V gene lookup returns CDR1 SGHKS and CDR2 YYEKEE (reference sequence).

The chain joins TRBV9 to TRBJ2-3, with D unresolved. CDR3 length: 16 residues. The V and J ends lost 0 bases and 0 bases respectively, with 11 bases between them. Germline V gene lookup returns CDR1 SGDLS and CDR2 YYNGEE. The CDR3 nucleotides read TGTGCCAGCAGCGTAGAAGCGTTCACTAGCACAGATACGCAGTATTTT. It translates to CASSVEAFTSTDTQYF.

In DNA form, the CDR3 reads TGTGCCAGCAGTGGGGGGACAGGGGCATTCCCACTCCTCTATGGCTACACCTTC. The encoded protein is CASSGGTGAFPLLYGYTF. The chain combines TRBV6-1 with TRBJ1-2, with 10 nucleotides matching TRBD1. Germline V gene lookup returns CDR1 MNHNS and CDR2 SASEGT. The CDR3 totals 18 residues. J lost 4 bases, V lost 4 bases, and 15 bases had no gene match.